These T cell receptor beta chains were read from a single sample in a study of identical twins. TCRdb reprocessed the 5' RACE reads via MiXCR and lists one record per CDR3 protein. The data hold about 340,000 distinct CDR3 sequences, with 12% observed a single time. The same sample was also studied in work on yellow fever vaccine responses in identical twins.

Sequences were obtained from CD8+ T cells sorted from blood. The source is a woman aged 18-30 years in good health. CDR3s include the opening cysteine and the closing phenylalanine or tryptophan. Each record gives: D gene, V gene, J gene, clone size, CDR3 DNA, CDR3 protein. D genes are given only for firm matches. Only some rows state a clone size, as once, few, many or a class for expanded clones.

-	TRBV9	TRBJ1-1	many	TGTGCCAGCAGCGAGACAGAGAACACTGAAGCTTTCTTT	CASSETENTEAFF
-	TRBV10-3	TRBJ1-1	-	TGTGCCATCAGTGAGTCGGAGAGGGAGGGGGCTTTCTTT	CAISESEREGAFF
TRBD1	TRBV14	TRBJ2-1	-	TGTGCCAGCAGCCAAGATGAGAACAGGGGGTGGGATGAGCAGTTCTTC	CASSQDENRGWDEQFF
-	TRBV7-8	TRBJ2-5	-	TGTGCCAGCAGCTTAGGCCCCAGGGGGGGCCTAGGGTACCAAGAGACCCAGTACTTC	CASSLGPRGGLGYQETQYF
TRBD1	TRBV5-5	TRBJ2-6	-	TGTGCCAGCAGCTTGTTCGGGACAGCTAGCTCTGGGGCCAACGTCCTGACTTTC	CASSLFGTASSGANVLTF
TRBD1	TRBV23-1	TRBJ2-7	once	TGCGCCAGCAGTCGAGGACAGGAGCTGTACTTC	CASSRGQELYF
TRBD2	TRBV7-6	TRBJ2-1	many	TGTGCCAGCAGCTTAGGACTAGCGGCAAACAATGAGCAGTTCTTC	CASSLGLAANNEQFF
-	TRBV4-1	TRBJ2-7	many	TGCGCCAGCAGCCAAGCGGGACCCTCAAGCTCCTACGAGCAGTACTTC	CASSQAGPSSSYEQYF
TRBD2	TRBV14	TRBJ2-1	few	TGTGCCAGCAGCCAAGATCAGCGGGCGGCGGGAGGGCGAGGTGAGCAGTTCTTC	CASSQDQRAAGGRGEQFF
TRBD2	TRBV20-1	TRBJ2-7	-	TGCAGTGCTAGATCCGGACTAGCGTCCTACGAGCAGTACTTC	CSARSGLASYEQYF
-	TRBV7-6	TRBJ2-1	few	TGTGCCAGCAGCGGGAACCGGTATGAGCAGTTCTTC	CASSGNRYEQFF
-	TRBV29-1	TRBJ2-7	-	TGCAGCGTTGGGGACTGGGACTCCTACGAGCAGTACTTC	CSVGDWDSYEQYF
-	TRBV5-1	TRBJ2-1	many	TGCGCCAGCAGCTTTAGGGGGGCCACCTACAATGAGCAGTTCTTC	CASSFRGATYNEQFF
-	TRBV9	TRBJ2-3	-	TGTGCCAGCAGCGTAGGTGGGCTCGCAGATACGCAGTATTTT	CASSVGGLADTQYF
-	TRBV2	TRBJ1-4	-	TGTGCCAGCAACCCTGCGTCGACAGAGCCTGCAACTAATGAAAAACTGTTTTTT	CASNPASTEPATNEKLFF
-	TRBV6-1	TRBJ2-5	few	TGTGCCAGCAGTGACTGGGCTCAAGAGACCCAGTACTTC	CASSDWAQETQYF
TRBD1	TRBV20-1	TRBJ2-1	many	TGCAGTGCTAGTAGACAGGGGACCTACAATGAGCAGTTCTTC	CSASRQGTYNEQFF
TRBD2	TRBV20-1	TRBJ2-1	few	TGCAGTGCGTGGACTAGAACGTACAATGAGCAGTTCTTC	CSAWTRTYNEQFF
-	TRBV6-5	TRBJ2-7	-	TGTGCCAGCAGTTACTATAGCAGGCCCACCTACGAGCAGTACTTC	CASSYYSRPTYEQYF
-	TRBV20-1	TRBJ2-1	many	TGCAGTGCTGCCCCTTGGACGGATGAGCAGTTCTTC	CSAAPWTDEQFF
TRBD2	TRBV20-1	TRBJ2-3	few	TGCAGTGCTAGACCAAGGACTAGCGGGGGGATAGATACGCAGTATTTT	CSARPRTSGGIDTQYF
-	TRBV27	TRBJ2-1	few	TGTGCCAGCAGTTCCGGGACTCCTCAGTTCTTC	CASSSGTPQFF
-	TRBV12-3/TRBV12-4	TRBJ1-1	-	TGTGCCACAAGGGGGGGGAGGGACACTGAAGCTTTCTTT	CATRGGRDTEAFF
-	TRBV3-1	TRBJ2-3	-	TGTGCCAGCAGCCAAGATCCCCAAGCGGGTCAGGGTACGCAGTATTTT	CASSQDPQAGQGTQYF
-	TRBV5-5	TRBJ2-7	-	TGTGCCAGCAGCCCGCCCAGACAGGAGATCTCCTACGAGCAGTACTTC	CASSPPRQEISYEQYF
TRBD2	TRBV4-1	TRBJ2-3	-	TGCGCCAGCAGTAAATACCCGGGACTAGCGAGGAAAACGAGCACAGATACGCAGTATTTT	CASSKYPGLARKTSTDTQYF
TRBD1	TRBV6-1	TRBJ1-1	few	TGTGCCAGCAGTCTAGGTGACAGGGCGGCTGAAGCTTTCTTT	CASSLGDRAAEAFF
-	TRBV13	TRBJ1-4	few	TGTGCCAGCAGCTTACGAGACAGGAGTAATGAAAAACTGTTTTTT	CASSLRDRSNEKLFF
-	TRBV20-1	TRBJ2-5	-	TGCAGTGCTCCCAGCGGGCACGAGACCCAGTACTTC	CSAPSGHETQYF
-	TRBV7-9	TRBJ2-5	few	TGTGCCAGCAGCTTATTAGAGCAGCAAGAGACCCAGTACTTC	CASSLLEQQETQYF
TRBD1	TRBV28	TRBJ2-7	-	TGTGCCTGCTGGGGACAGGGGGAGGTCGAGCAGTACTTC	CACWGQGEVEQYF
-	TRBV25-1	TRBJ2-5	few	TGTGCCAGCAGTGAGGAAGAGACCCAGTACTTC	CASSEEETQYF
TRBD2	TRBV4-1	TRBJ2-1	-	TGCGCCAGCAGCTGGGGCTCTCGAGCGGGAGTTGACGATGAGCAGTTCTTC	CASSWGSRAGVDDEQFF
-	TRBV7-9	TRBJ2-7	-	TGTGCCAGCAGCTTAGCGAAAACAGACCCTACCTACGAGCAGTACTTC	CASSLAKTDPTYEQYF
-	TRBV6-1	TRBJ1-1	-	TGTGCCAGCAGTGATTATCAGGGGCTGGACACTGAAGCTTTCTTT	CASSDYQGLDTEAFF
-	TRBV10-3	TRBJ2-3	many	TGTGCCATCAATAGGGGCACCACAGATACGCAGTATTTT	CAINRGTTDTQYF
-	TRBV28	TRBJ1-6	once	TGTGCCAGCAGTTTGAACACCCATAATTCACCCCTCCACTTT	CASSLNTHNSPLHF
-	TRBV6-5	TRBJ2-7	few	TGTGCCAGCAGTTACTCGATGGGGGGAGACGAGCAGTACTTC	CASSYSMGGDEQYF
TRBD2	TRBV4-1	TRBJ2-7	many	TGCGCCAGCAGCCAAGTGCGGGGGAACGAGCAGTACTTC	CASSQVRGNEQYF
TRBD1	TRBV20-1	TRBJ2-1	-	TGCAGTGCTAGAGATCTCCAGGGGGAACAGTTCTTC	CSARDLQGEQFF
-	TRBV28	TRBJ1-1	few	TGTGCCAGCAGTTTCCCGCCTCGTTCCATGAACACTGAAGCTTTCTTT	CASSFPPRSMNTEAFF
-	TRBV12-3/TRBV12-4	TRBJ2-1	many	TGTGCCAGCAGTTTATCACACAATGAGCAGTTCTTC	CASSLSHNEQFF
-	TRBV6-5	TRBJ2-1	few	TGTGCCAGCAGTTACGACGGGGCGAAGCCTGAGCAGTTCTTC	CASSYDGAKPEQFF
-	TRBV2	TRBJ1-1	few	TGTGCCAGCAGTCCGATCGCTTGGGCTTTCTTT	CASSPIAWAFF
-	TRBV20-1	TRBJ2-3	many	TGCAGTGCTAGCCCAGAGTTTGGTACAGATACGCAGTATTTT	CSASPEFGTDTQYF
TRBD2	TRBV20-1	TRBJ2-3	few	TGCAGTGCTGAAGGAGCGGGAGGGCCGACAGATACGCAGTATTTT	CSAEGAGGPTDTQYF
-	TRBV13	TRBJ2-1	many	TGTGCCAGCAGCCCTAAAGGGGTCCACAATGAGCAGTTCTTC	CASSPKGVHNEQFF
-	TRBV18	TRBJ2-5	-	TGTGCCAGCTCACCGGACAGTCCTCAAGAGACCCAGTACTTC	CASSPDSPQETQYF
TRBD2	TRBV20-1	TRBJ2-1	-	TGCAGTGCTAGAGGTTTTGCTACTAGCGGGAGTCTCGATGAGCAGTTCTTC	CSARGFATSGSLDEQFF
-	TRBV20-1	TRBJ1-4	-	TGCAGTGCTAGGCCCACAGTCAGGGGCTGGAATGAAAAACTGTTTTTT	CSARPTVRGWNEKLFF
TRBD2	TRBV7-9	TRBJ2-7	few	TGTGCCAGCAGCCCCACCCCGGTAGCGGGAGGCGAGCAGTACTTC	CASSPTPVAGGEQYF
-	TRBV10-2	TRBJ2-6	many	TGCGCCAGCACCCACGGGGACCTCTCTGGGGCCAACGTCCTGACTTTC	CASTHGDLSGANVLTF
-	TRBV12-3/TRBV12-4	TRBJ2-7	many	TGTGCCAGCAGTTTCGGGGACCAGCAGTACTTC	CASSFGDQQYF
-	TRBV7-9	TRBJ2-5	few	TGTGCCAGCAGCTTACTTAGGGGTTACCAAGAGACCCAGTACTTC	CASSLLRGYQETQYF